The entry below gives a single T cell receptor beta chain sequence along with its context. Its antigen target is currently unknown. One base away there is no much larger clone; base qualities are not given. For sequencing of the TCRbeta CDR3 region, genomic DNA was extracted from the sorted cells. The immunoSEQ Assay was used to sequence the TCRbeta CDR3 regions. TCRdb limited this immuneACCESS table to in-frame rearrangements with V and J called. A share of clones is missing; checked studies link under half to unresolved V genes, and the rest is unexplained. The sample has 45,000 to 60,000 clones on record, roughly 90% of them singletons. Of the sample, around 6.7% is held by the ten largest clones. Patients with autoimmune disease history or receiving systemic immunosuppression were excluded from the trial. Peripheral blood for TCR sequencing was drawn from every dose cohort at baseline, at cycle 4 day 1 and at cycle 7 day 1. The samples were drawn from a first-in-human, open-label, multicenter phase I dose-escalation trial of ivuxolimab. Adults with locally advanced or metastatic head and neck squamous cell, hepatocellular, melanoma or renal cell carcinoma were enrolled in the trial. Before TCR sequencing, CD4+ T cells and CD8+ T cells were sorted from peripheral blood as separate populations.

The data are from a study of OX40 agonist ivuxolimab in advanced cancers. Broadly, across the study: Ivuxolimab was a fully human IgG2 agonistic monoclonal antibody targeting the costimulatory receptor OX40 (CD134). A male proportion of 82.7% and a mean age of about 60 years, ranging from 23 to 79, were recorded for the dose-escalation cohort. The monotherapy dose-escalation portion (N ≈ 50 patients) of the phase I ivuxolimab trial is reported in the paper. Among the roughly 52 dose-escalation patients, about 19 had hepatocellular carcinoma, some 15 melanoma, 9 renal cell carcinoma and 9 head and neck cancer. Intravenous ivuxolimab was administered to patients every 2 weeks at six dose levels: 0.01, 0.1, 0.3, 1.5, 3 and 10 mg/kg. Partial responses occurred in three dose-escalation patients, of whom one had hepatocellular carcinoma and two had cutaneous melanoma. The purpose of peripheral TCRbeta sequencing was to test whether ivuxolimab changed TCR sequence diversity and led to clonal T-cell expansion. Patients were allowed to have had prior anti-PD-1, anti-PD-L1 or anti-CTLA-4 therapy, and less than 45% of the dose-escalation patients had previously received checkpoint inhibitors.

Inclusive of the bounding cysteine and phenylalanine, the CDR3 is 13 residues long. Of the read, only the CDR3 DNA is kept; its 39 bases are in frame from base 1. At the junction V is shortened by 4 bases and J by 6 bases, with 13 bases in between. From a lookup of the germline V gene, CDR1 and CDR2 are SGHRS and YFSETQ. Paper-wide results and their limitations: On average, CD8+ T cells showed more expanded clones than CD4+ T cells after ivuxolimab. Low levels of normalized T-cell clonal expansion were also seen in some patients who did not respond. In partial responders in the 0.1-3.0 mg/kg groups, normalized peripheral clonal expansion was found to be among the lowest, especially among CD8+ T cells. At doses of 0.1 to 3.0 mg/kg, clonal expansion of both CD4+ and CD8+ T cells in blood was seen between baseline and week 6. The antigen specificity of the peripheral T cells that underwent clonal expansion was not determined.

In this chain, TRBV5-1 is recombined with TRBJ1-2, and the D gene may be TRBD1, 5 bases matching. The sample here was CD4+ or CD8+ T cells sorted from blood, taken in a trial of the OX40 agonist ivuxolimab. The sequence came from an adult with an advanced solid tumor such as melanoma, head and neck, liver or kidney cancer. The CDR3 loop reads CASSLQGTNGYTF. The DNA sequence is TGCGCCAGCAGCCTCCAAGGGACCAATGGCTACACCTTC.